The T cell receptor (beta chain) described here comes from a study of blood T cell repertoires in COVID-19. This CDR3 has 16 residues. The V gene lost 3 bases and the J gene lost 7 bases, with 21 bases spanning the gap. Germline V gene data show CDR1 as SEHNR and CDR2 as FQNEAQ (reference sequence). Only in-frame clones appear in the TCRdb table, and some are missing; sequencing was by immunoSEQ multiplex PCR. The sample lists around 230,000 clones; approximately 86% were seen once. The clonotype was recovered from a middle-aged man with acute or convalescent COVID-19. The sequenced sample was peripheral blood. The chain links TRBV7-9 to TRBJ2-5, with D maybe TRBD2 (5 bases). The DNA of the CDR3 is TGTGCCAGCAGCTTTACTAGGTCCGTCCCCCCGGGGACCCAGTACTTC. This gives the protein CASSFTRSVPPGTQYF. The full variable domain, with the rest looked up from reference TRBV7-9 and TRBJ2-5, is DTGVSQNPRHKITKRGQNVTFRCDPISEHNRLYWYRQTLGQGPEFLTYFQNEAQLEKSRLLSDRFSAERPKGSFSTLEIQRTEQGDSAMYLCASSFTRSVPPGTQYFGPGTRLLVL.